This T cell receptor (beta chain) is from a study of persistence of HIV-infected CD4 T cells. Overall study context: Donors were ART-treated; their CMV- and Gag-responding CD4+ T cells were isolated.

The libraries were made with immunoSEQ version 4 in survey mode. Profiled with immunoSEQ multiplex PCR; TCRdb holds only in-frame clones, not every one. The sample holds roughly 28,000 clones, around 82% seen once. Cells were stimulated with CMV-infected fibroblast lysates at about 10 ug/mL. Memory cells lacking CD40L and CD69 with high CD45RO were sorted. Inclusion required CMV-positive serology and CD4+ counts above 400 cells/uL. About this clone itself: The antigen is undetermined.

The material sequenced was CD4+ T cells sorted from PBMCs after approximately 18-hour stimulation, taken from a patient who received antiretroviral therapy. This TCR was sampled from an adult woman with HIV who was CMV-seropositive.

CDR3 in amino acids: CSVGADADLGTDTQYF. Written as DNA, the CDR3 is TGCAGCGTTGGGGCGGACGCCGACTTGGGCACAGATACGCAGTATTTT. The V gene is TRBV29-1, the J gene TRBJ2-3; no firm D call. The CDR3 is 16 residues long. The germline V gene has CDR1 SQVTM and CDR2 ANQGSEA. V was shortened by 4 bases and J by 1 base, with 18 bases between the two germline ends.